The clone carrying this TCR beta chain turned up a few times. Germline values: CDR1 MGHDK, CDR2 SYGVNS. The V gene end was trimmed by 0 bases and the J gene end by 0 bases; junction bases not matched to a gene: 7. The CDR3 has 19 amino acids. Primers used in a second PCR of roughly 6 to 12 cycles were a sample-barcoded 5' primer and a J-beta primer mix. One entry per CDR3 protein, called by TCRdb with MiXCR from the 5' RACE reads. The sample consists of approximately 1,000,000 distinct CDR3 sequences, around two fifths of them appearing once. Donation came from healthy Caucasian individuals in Russia who were aged 6 to 90. The total RNA that was extracted per sample amounted to at least 5 micrograms. This specimen belongs to a study of blood T cells in healthy people across ages.

Sequenced input: blood. This receptor was obtained from a young man in good health. The chain combines TRBV25-1 with TRBJ2-3; TRBD2 matches at 12 bases. CDR3 sequence reads: CASSEYPLTSGGSTDTQYF. In DNA form, the CDR3 reads TGTGCCAGCAGTGAATATCCCTTGACTAGCGGGGGTAGCACAGATACGCAGTATTTT.